The clone carrying this T cell receptor beta chain was seen many times. The data were taken from a study of T-cell reconstitution after alpha-beta-depleted transplantation in children. Unique molecular identifiers were used to barcode this TCRbeta library. Via MiXCR, TCRdb re-called the PCR reads, giving one row per CDR3 protein. The sample holds about 610,000 distinct CDR3 sequences; about 11% are singletons and the top ten take less than 5%. The CDR3 totals 12 residues. The V gene's germline CDR1 is SGHTA and CDR2 FQGNSA. This clonotype was obtained from a human donor who donated a stem cell graft to a child with acute myeloid leukemia. The material sequenced was PBMCs from the stem cell graft donor, taken from the stem cell graft. The V and J genes are TRBV7-2 and TRBJ2-7; maybe TRBD1 (6 bases). In nucleotides, the CDR3 is TGTGCAAAATTGGGGGCCTTTTACGAGCAGTACTTC. This translates into CAKLGAFYEQYF.